A selection of T cell receptor beta chains follows, all from one sample in a study of beta chain features in type 1 diabetes. Profiled with immunoSEQ multiplex PCR; TCRdb holds only in-frame clones, not every one. The profile shows about 900,000 clones, 17% of them singletons. Sequenced sample: naive CD4+ T cells from blood. The receptors derive from a woman between 18 and 30 years old in good health. The conserved cysteine and the conserved F or W are not part of the CDR3 here. Clone size is given for some rows only: seen once, a few or many times, or a class if the clone is expanded.

V	size	J	CDR3
TRBV28	NA	TRBJ2-7	ASSFSEVGGREQY
TRBV2	few	TRBJ1-2	ASKGPENYGYT
TRBV4-2	few	TRBJ2-7	ASSQVSPQGGSYEQY
TRBV5-1	NA	TRBJ2-2	ASAQSWGSNTGELF
TRBV6-1	NA	TRBJ2-5	ASSSGLAAETQY
TRBV9	NA	TRBJ2-5	ASSVMGNQETQY
TRBV5-1	NA	TRBJ2-2	ASSLSPPPNTGELF
TRBV28	NA	TRBJ2-2	ASSFFPSRDTGELF
TRBV11-2	NA	TRBJ1-4	ASSLGQNEKLF
TRBV28	NA	TRBJ2-7	ASSLGGRASYEQY
TRBV11-2	NA	TRBJ2-1	ASSLGTSVYNEQF
TRBV4-3	NA	TRBJ2-3	ASSQVWTGLTDTQY
TRBV9	NA	TRBJ2-3	ASSPNRGTDTQY
TRBV7-8	NA	TRBJ1-2	ASSRGRLGDGYT
TRBV7-2	once	TRBJ2-1	ASSFITGPEQF
TRBV4-1	few	TRBJ2-1	ASSHLGRGSFNEQF
TRBV9	NA	TRBJ2-6	ASSGADRAGANVLT
TRBV7-2	few	TRBJ2-1	ASSTLGTVYNEQF
TRBV29-1	NA	TRBJ2-1	SVYGGSSYNEQF
TRBV5-6	NA	TRBJ2-2	ASSLGLKGGELF
TRBV7-9	few	TRBJ1-1	ASSWGDSRAEAF
TRBV6-6	few	TRBJ1-5	ASSYGGGNQPQH
TRBV28	NA	TRBJ2-4	ASLQGGGNIQY
TRBV6-5	NA	TRBJ2-1	ASSYFLAAYNEQF
TRBV13	NA	TRBJ1-3	ASSAWPRYQDRGHWGSGNTIY
TRBV9	NA	TRBJ1-2	ASSKRDSRNYGYT
TRBV4-1	few	TRBJ1-2	ASSQDHPGRDHGYT
TRBV18	NA	TRBJ2-3	ASSPREVGTDTQY
TRBV7-2	NA	TRBJ1-1	ASSFWGNTEAF
TRBV19	NA	TRBJ1-2	ASSRTGKKSSYGYT
TRBV6-1	NA	TRBJ2-5	ASSGRRREDPYQETQY
TRBV6-5	few	TRBJ2-7	ASSSAGFTYEQY
TRBV7-3	few	TRBJ2-1	ASSLSGKGNEQF
TRBV6-5	few	TRBJ2-1	ASRPDRDNEQF
TRBV18	few	TRBJ2-1	ASSVKSGSYNEQF
TRBV28	few	TRBJ2-3	ASTSPGRGRADTQY
TRBV9	few	TRBJ2-7	ASSVDETGVQY
TRBV11-2	NA	TRBJ2-2	ASSSGSGGANTGELF
TRBV25-1	few	TRBJ1-1	ASSETGIKAF
TRBV15	few	TRBJ1-2	ATSRDTGVYGYT
TRBV18	few	TRBJ2-2	ASSFGTAGELF